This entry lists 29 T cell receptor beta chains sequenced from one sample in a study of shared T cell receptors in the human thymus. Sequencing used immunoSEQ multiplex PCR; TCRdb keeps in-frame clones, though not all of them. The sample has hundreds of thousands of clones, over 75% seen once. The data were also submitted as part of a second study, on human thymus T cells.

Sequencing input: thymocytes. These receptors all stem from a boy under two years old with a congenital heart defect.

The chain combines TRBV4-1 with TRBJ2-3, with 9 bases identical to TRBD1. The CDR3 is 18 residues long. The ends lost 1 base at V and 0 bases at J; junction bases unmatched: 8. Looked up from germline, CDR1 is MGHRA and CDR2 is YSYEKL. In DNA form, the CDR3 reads TGCGCCAGCAGCCAAGCCGGGACAGGGACTTCTAGCACAGATACGCAGTATTTT. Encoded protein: CASSQAGTGTSSTDTQYF.

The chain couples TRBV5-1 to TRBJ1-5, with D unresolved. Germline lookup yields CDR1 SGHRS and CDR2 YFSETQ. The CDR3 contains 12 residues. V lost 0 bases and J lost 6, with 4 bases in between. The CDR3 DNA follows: TGCGCCAGCAGCTTGGGGAGTCAGCCCCAGCATTTT. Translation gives CASSLGSQPQHF.

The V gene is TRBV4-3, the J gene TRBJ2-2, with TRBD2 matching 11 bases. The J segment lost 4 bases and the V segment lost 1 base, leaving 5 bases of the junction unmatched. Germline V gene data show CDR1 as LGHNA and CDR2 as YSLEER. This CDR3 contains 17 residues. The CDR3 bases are TGCGCCAGCAGCCAAGGGGCTAGCGGGAGGAGCACCGGGGAGCTGTTTTTT. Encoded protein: CASSQGASGRSTGELFF.

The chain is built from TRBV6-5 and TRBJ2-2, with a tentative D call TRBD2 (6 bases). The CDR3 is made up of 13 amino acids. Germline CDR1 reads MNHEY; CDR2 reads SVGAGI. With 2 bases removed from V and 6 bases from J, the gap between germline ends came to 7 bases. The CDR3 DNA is TGTGCCAGCAGTTACGGGGAGGCCGGGGAGCTGTTTTTT. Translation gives CASSYGEAGELFF.

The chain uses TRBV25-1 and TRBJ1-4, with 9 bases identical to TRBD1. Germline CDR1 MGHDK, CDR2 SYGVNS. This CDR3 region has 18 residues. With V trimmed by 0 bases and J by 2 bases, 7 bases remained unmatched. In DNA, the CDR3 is TGTGCCAGCAGTGAATATTCGGGGACAGGGACGACTAATGAAAAACTGTTTTTT. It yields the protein CASSEYSGTGTTNEKLFF. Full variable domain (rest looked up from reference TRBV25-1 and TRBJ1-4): EADIYQTPRYLVIGTGKKITLECSQTMGHDKMYWYQQDPGMELHLIHYSYGVNSTEKGDLSSESTVSRIRTEHFPLTLESARPSHTSQYLCASSEYSGTGTTNEKLFFGSGTQLSVL.

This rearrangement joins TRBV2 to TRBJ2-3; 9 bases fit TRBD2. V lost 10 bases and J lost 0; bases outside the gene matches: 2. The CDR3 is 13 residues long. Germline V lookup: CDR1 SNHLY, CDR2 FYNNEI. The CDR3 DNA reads TGTGCCACCCTAGCGGGAAGCACAGATACGCAGTATTTT. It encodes CATLAGSTDTQYF.

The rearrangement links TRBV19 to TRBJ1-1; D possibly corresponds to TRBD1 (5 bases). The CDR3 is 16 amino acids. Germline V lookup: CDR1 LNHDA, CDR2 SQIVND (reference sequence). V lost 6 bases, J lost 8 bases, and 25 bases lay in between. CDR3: CASSAGPLDGGAEAFF. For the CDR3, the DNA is TGTGCCAGTAGCGCGGGCCCCTTAGACGGGGGAGCCGAAGCTTTCTTT.

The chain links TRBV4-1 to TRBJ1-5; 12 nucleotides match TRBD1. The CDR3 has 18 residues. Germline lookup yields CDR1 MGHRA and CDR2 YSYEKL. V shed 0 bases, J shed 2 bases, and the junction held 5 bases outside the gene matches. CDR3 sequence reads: CASSQDRDRGHGNQPQHF. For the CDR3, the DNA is TGCGCCAGCAGCCAAGATCGGGACAGGGGGCATGGCAATCAGCCCCAGCATTTT.

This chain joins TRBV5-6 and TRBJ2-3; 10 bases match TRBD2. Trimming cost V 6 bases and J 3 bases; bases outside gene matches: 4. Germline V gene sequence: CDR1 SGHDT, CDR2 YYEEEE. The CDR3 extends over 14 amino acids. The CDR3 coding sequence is TGTGCCAGCACCTCTAGCGGGAGTACAGATACGCAGTATTTT. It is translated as CASTSSGSTDTQYF.

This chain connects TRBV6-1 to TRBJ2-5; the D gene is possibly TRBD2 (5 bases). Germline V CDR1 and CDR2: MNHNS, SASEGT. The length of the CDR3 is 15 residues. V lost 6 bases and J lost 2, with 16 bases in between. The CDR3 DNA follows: TGTGCCAGCAGGAGGAATTATGGGGAGCAAGAGACCCAGTACTTC. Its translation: CASRRNYGEQETQYF.

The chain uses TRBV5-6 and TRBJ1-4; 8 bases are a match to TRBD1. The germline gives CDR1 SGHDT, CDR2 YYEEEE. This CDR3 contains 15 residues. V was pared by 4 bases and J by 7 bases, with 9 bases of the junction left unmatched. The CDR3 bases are TGTGCCAGCAGCGCGCCGGACAGGGCGACTGAAAAACTGTTTTTT. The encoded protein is CASSAPDRATEKLFF.

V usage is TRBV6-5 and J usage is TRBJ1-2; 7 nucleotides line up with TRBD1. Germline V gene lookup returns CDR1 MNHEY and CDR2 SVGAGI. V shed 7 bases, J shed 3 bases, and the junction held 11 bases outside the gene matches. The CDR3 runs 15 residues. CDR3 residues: CASTRMGTAYYGYTF. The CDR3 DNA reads TGTGCCAGCACCAGGATGGGGACAGCGTACTATGGCTACACCTTC.

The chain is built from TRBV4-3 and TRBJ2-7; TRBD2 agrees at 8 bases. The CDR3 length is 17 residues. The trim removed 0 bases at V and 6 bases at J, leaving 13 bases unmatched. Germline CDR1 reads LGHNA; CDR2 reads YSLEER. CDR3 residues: CASSQDPGGGGPSEQYF. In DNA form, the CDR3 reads TGCGCCAGCAGCCAAGACCCGGGGGGGGGAGGGCCGTCCGAGCAGTACTTC.

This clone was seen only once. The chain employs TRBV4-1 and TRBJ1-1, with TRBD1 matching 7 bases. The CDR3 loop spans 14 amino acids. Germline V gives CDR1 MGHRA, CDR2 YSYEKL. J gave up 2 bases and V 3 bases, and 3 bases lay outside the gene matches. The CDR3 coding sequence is TGCGCCAGCAGCCACCGACAGGGAAACACTGAAGCTTTCTTT. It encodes CASSHRQGNTEAFF.

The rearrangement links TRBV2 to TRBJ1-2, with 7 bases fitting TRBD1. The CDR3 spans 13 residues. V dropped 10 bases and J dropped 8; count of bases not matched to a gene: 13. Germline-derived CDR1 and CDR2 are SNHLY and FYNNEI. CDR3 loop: CAIRISGTEGYTF. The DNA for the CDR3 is TGTGCCATCCGTATTTCCGGGACAGAAGGCTACACCTTC.

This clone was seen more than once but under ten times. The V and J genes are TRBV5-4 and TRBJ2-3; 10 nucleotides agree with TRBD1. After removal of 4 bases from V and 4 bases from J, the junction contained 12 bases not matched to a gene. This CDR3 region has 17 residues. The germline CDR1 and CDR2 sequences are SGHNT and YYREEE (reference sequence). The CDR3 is CASSPTTGGTRADTQYF. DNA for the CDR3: TGTGCCAGCAGCCCGACGACAGGGGGCACAAGGGCAGATACGCAGTATTTT.

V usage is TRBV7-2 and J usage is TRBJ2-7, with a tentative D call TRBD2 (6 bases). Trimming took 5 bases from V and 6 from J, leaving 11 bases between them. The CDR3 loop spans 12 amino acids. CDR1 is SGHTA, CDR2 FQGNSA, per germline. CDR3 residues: CASSQTGVEQYF. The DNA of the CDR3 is TGTGCCAGCAGCCAGACGGGGGTCGAGCAGTACTTC.

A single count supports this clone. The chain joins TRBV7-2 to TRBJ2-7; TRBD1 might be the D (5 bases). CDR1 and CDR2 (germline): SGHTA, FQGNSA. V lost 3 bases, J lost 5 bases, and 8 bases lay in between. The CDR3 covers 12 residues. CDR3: CASSFLGDEQYF. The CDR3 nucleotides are TGTGCCAGCAGCTTTCTAGGGGACGAGCAGTACTTC.

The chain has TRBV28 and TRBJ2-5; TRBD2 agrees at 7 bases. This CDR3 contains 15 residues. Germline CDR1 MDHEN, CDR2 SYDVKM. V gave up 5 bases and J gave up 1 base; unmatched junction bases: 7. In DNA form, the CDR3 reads TGTGCCAGCAGTCCCTCTGGGACTACCCAAGAGACCCAGTACTTC. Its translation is CASSPSGTTQETQYF.

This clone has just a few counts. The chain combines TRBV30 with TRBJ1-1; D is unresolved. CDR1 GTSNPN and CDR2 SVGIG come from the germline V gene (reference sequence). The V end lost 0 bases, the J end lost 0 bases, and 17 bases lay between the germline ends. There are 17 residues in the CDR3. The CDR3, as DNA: TGTGCCTGGAGTGTAGGTTGCGAGGGCGTCATGAACACTGAAGCTTTCTTT. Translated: CAWSVGCEGVMNTEAFF.

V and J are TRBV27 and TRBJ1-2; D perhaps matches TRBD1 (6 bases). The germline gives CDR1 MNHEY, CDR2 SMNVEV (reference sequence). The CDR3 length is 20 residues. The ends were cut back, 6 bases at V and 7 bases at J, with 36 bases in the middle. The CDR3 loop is CASSCKGDQGLGELSCGYTF. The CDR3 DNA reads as TGTGCCAGCAGCTGCAAGGGGGATCAGGGTTTAGGTGAACTAAGCTGTGGCTACACCTTC.

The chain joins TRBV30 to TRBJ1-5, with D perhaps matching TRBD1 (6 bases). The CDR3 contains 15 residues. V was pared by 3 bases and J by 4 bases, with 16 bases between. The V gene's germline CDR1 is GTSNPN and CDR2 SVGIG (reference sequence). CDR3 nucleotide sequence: TGTGCCTGGAGCAGGGGCCAACTAACAAATCAGCCCCAGCATTTT. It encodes CAWSRGQLTNQPQHF.

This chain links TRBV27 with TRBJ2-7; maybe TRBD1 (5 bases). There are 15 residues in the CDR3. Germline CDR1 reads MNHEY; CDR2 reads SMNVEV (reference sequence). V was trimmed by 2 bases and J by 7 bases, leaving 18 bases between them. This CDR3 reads CASSLIYLGKGEQYF. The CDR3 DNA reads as TGTGCCAGCAGTTTAATCTATCTAGGGAAGGGGGAGCAGTACTTC.

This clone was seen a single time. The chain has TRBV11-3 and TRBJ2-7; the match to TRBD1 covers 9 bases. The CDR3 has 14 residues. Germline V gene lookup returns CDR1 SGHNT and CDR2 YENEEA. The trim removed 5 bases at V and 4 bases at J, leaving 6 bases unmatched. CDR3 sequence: CASSEPGQGYEQYF. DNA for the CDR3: TGTGCCAGCAGCGAACCGGGACAGGGTTACGAGCAGTACTTC.

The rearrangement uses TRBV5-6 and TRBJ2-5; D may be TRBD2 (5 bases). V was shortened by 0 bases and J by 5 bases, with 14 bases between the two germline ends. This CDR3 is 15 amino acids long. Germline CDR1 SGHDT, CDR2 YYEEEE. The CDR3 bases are TGTGCCAGCAGCTTGGCCGTGGAGCGGTGGGAGACCCAGTACTTC. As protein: CASSLAVERWETQYF.

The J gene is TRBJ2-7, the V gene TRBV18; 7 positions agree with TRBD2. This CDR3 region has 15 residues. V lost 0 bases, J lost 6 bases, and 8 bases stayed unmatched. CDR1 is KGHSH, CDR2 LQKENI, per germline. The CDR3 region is CASSPPTSAPREQYF. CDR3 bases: TGTGCCAGCTCACCACCAACTAGCGCCCCTCGCGAGCAGTACTTC.

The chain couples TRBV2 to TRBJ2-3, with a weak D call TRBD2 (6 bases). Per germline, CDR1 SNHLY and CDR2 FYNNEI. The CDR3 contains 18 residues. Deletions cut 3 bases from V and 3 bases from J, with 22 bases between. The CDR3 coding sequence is TGTGCCAGCAGTGAGAAGTGTAACGGGAGACAATGGACAGATACGCAGTATTTT. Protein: CASSEKCNGRQWTDTQYF.

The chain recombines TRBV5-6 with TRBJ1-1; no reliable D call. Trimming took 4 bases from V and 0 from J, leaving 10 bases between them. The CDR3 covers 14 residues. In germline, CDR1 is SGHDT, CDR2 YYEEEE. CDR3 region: CASSPQHMNTEAFF. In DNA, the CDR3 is TGTGCCAGCAGCCCTCAACATATGAACACTGAAGCTTTCTTT.

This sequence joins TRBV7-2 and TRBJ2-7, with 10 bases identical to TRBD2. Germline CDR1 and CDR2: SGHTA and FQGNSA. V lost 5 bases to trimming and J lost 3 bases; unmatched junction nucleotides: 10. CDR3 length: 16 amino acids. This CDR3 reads CASSKLPGLADYEQYF. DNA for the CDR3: TGTGCCAGCAGCAAACTACCCGGACTAGCGGACTACGAGCAGTACTTC.